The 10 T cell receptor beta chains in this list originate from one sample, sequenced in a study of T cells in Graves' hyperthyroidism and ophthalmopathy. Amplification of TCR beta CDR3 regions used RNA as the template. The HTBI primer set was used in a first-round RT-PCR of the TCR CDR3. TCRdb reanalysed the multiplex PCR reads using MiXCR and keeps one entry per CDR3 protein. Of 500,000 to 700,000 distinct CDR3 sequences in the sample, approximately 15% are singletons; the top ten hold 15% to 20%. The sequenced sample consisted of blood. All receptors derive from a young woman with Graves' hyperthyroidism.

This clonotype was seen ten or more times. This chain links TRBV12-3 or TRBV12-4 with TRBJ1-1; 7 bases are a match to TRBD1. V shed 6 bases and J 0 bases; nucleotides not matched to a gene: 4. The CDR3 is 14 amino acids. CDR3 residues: CASSSGGLNTEAFF. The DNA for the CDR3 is TGTGCCAGCAGCTCAGGGGGGCTGAACACTGAAGCTTTCTTT.

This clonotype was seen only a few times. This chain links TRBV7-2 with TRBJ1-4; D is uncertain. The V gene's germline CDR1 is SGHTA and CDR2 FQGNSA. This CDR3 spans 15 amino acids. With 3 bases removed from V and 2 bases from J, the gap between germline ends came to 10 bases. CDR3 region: CASSFIGTTNEKLFF. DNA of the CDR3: TGTGCCAGCAGCTTCATTGGTACCACTAATGAAAAACTGTTTTTT.

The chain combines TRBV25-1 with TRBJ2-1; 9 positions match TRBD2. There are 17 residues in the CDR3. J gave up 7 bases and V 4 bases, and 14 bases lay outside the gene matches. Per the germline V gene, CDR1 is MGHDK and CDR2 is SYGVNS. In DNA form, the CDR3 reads TGTGCCAGCAGTGTCCCCCTCCTAGCGGGACTTTCTAATGAGCAGTTCTTC. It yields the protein CASSVPLLAGLSNEQFF.

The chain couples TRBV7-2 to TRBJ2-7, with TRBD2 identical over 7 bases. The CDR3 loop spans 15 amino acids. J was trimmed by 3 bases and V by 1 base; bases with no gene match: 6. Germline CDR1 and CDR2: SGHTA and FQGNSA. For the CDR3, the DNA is TGTGCCAGCAGCTTAGAAGCGCGGGAGTTCTACGAGCAGTACTTC. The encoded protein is CASSLEAREFYEQYF. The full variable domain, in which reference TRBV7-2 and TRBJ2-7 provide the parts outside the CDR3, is GAGVSQSPSNKVTEKGKDVELRCDPISGHTALYWYRQSLGQGLEFLIYFQGNSAPDKSGLPSDRFSAERTGGSVSTLTIQRTQQEDSAVYLCASSLEAREFYEQYFGPGTRLTVT.

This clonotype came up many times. CDR3 sequence: CASSLGRKGHYGYTF. The CDR3 region has the DNA TGTGCCAGCAGTTTAGGTCGGAAGGGACACTATGGCTACACCTTC. The rearrangement joins TRBV28 to TRBJ1-2; possibly TRBD1 for D (5 bases). There are 15 residues in the CDR3. V dropped 2 bases and J dropped 3 bases, with 13 bases sitting between them. Per germline, CDR1 MDHEN and CDR2 SYDVKM.

DNA for the CDR3: TGTGCCAGCAGCTTAGTGGGGGCAAGCGGTTCACCCCTCCACTTT. This codes for CASSLVGASGSPLHF. The V and J genes are TRBV7-9 and TRBJ1-6; weak D call: TRBD1 (6 bases). With 1 base removed from V and 9 bases from J, the gap between germline ends came to 13 bases. This CDR3 contains 15 residues. Germline-derived CDR1 and CDR2 are SEHNR and FQNEAQ (reference sequence).

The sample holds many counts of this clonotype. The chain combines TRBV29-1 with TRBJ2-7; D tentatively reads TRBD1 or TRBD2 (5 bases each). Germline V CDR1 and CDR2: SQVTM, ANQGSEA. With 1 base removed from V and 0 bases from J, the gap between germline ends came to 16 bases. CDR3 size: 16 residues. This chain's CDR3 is CSVEAPFGGDSYEQYF. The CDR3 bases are TGCAGCGTTGAAGCCCCGTTTGGGGGAGACTCCTACGAGCAGTACTTC.

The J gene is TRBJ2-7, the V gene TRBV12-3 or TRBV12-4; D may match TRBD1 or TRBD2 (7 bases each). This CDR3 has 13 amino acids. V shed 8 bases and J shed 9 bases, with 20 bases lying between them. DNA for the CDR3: TGTGCCAGCGGGAGGGCAGGGGGGTTCGGGCAGTACTTC. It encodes CASGRAGGFGQYF.

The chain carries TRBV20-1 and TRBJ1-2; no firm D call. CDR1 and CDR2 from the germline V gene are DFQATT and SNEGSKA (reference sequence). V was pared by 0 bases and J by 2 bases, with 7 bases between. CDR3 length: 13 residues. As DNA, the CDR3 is TGCAGTGCTAGAGACTATTCCAACTATGGCTACACCTTC. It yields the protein CSARDYSNYGYTF.

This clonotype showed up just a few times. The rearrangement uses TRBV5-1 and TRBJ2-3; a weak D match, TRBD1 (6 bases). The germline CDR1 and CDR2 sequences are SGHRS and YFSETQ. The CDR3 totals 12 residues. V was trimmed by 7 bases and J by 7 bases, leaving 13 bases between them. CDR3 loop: CASRKGDNTQYF. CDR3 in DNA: TGCGCCAGCCGCAAGGGGGATAATACGCAGTATTTT.